This TCR beta chain is drawn from a study of T cell responses to AZD1222 COVID-19 vaccine (dated by TCRdb to about 2021). For the study in its entirety: TCR sequencing was performed for about 250 trial participants, of whom roughly 200 were given two doses of AZD1222 and some 26 were given two doses of MenACWY control vaccine. Trial participants were enrolled by age into subgroups of 18-55, 56-69 and 70-plus years, and approximately 150, 30 and 60 TCR-sequenced participants, respectively, were included in these subgroups. Broader findings and caveats from the paper: No day 14 peak-response samples were available, so repertoires were characterized only after the peak T cell response. The 56-69-year group was small, and its depth increase did not reach significance, likely because of low power. Reportedly, almost half of the unique spike-specific TCRs recognized epitopes lying outside the regions that are mutated in the B.1.351 and B.1.1.7 variants. A significant rise in spike-specific TCR breadth and depth was observed after two AZD1222 doses relative to day 0 and relative to MenACWY recipients. Conclusions about previously exposed vaccinees are limited because only a handful of AZD1222 recipients were SARS-CoV-2 seropositive at baseline. CD4 TCRs associated with the vaccine covered the entire spike protein, and the dominant responses were in regions 160-218 and 743-854. Participants were mostly white British, with more females than males. The authors suggested clonal diversity may have been underestimated.

The CDR3 regions of human TCRbeta chains were analyzed by immunosequencing. The published analysis was carried out like this. TCRs in the repertoires were compared against a reference library of SARS-CoV-2-specific TCRs that had been generated with the MIRA antigen-specificity platform. Breadth was defined as the fraction of unique TCRs that were SARS-CoV-2-associated, and depth was defined as the fraction of total T cells that were SARS-CoV-2-associated. Each spike-specific TCR was assigned to its reactive spike region and to a CD4 or CD8 class using the MIRA data. Log10-transformed breadth and depth values were compared by one-way ANOVA with Sidak's multiple comparisons tests. Sourced from immuneACCESS, this table was stored by TCRdb with only in-frame sequences that have V and J called. A share of the clones is absent; for the studies checked, an unresolved V gene accounts for under half, and the remainder has no known explanation. V, J and clone size derive from that table, while D and trimming were established from the DNA sequence. The sample table holds 83,000 or so clones, of which 70% to 90% were seen once. Roughly 5.1% of the sample is taken by the ten largest.

In regard to this clone: Its antigen target is currently unknown. Per-base quality was not reported, and no clone a single base away is much larger than it.

Reading the label with the study, this specimen's time point is: baseline before first vaccination. The treatment or condition label here, explained by the study, means: meningococcal conjugate vaccine given as trial control. Vaccinee samples were obtained from the UK trials COV001 and COV002, which included a single-blind randomized controlled phase 2/3 trial of AZD1222 (ChAdOx1 nCoV-19) in healthy adults. For TCRbeta chain sequencing, PBMC samples from trial participants were taken at day 0 and at day 28 after the second dose. The material sequenced was peripheral blood, taken on day 0 of MenACWY control vaccination. The source of this sequence is an adult in good health.

DNA sequence: TGTGCCAGCAGAAACGGAGGGCAGGGGCGGGCACCCCTCCACTTT. Translated, it gives CASRNGGQGRAPLHF. The chain employs TRBV6-5 and TRBJ1-6; TRBD1 is possibly the D segment (6 matching bases). The CDR3 measures 15 amino acids from cysteine to phenylalanine. Solely the CDR3 DNA is kept, with 45 bases framed from the first base. V and J lose 6 bases and 11 bases, and a span of 20 bases separates them. For CDR1 and CDR2, the germline V gene lists MNHEY and SVGAGI.